These 15 T cell receptor beta chains originate from one sample sequenced in a study of T-cell reconstitution after alpha-beta-depleted transplantation in children. As it was prepared, the TCRbeta library received unique molecular identifiers. TCRdb independently ran MiXCR on the PCR reads; one entry per CDR3 protein. This table holds 200,000 to 300,000 distinct CDR3 sequences, about 23% found once. The sample was PBMCs, taken before TCRalphabeta/CD19-depleted stem cell transplant. The source of these receptors is a girl aged 2-10 years with Fanconi anemia, due to receive a stem cell transplant.

V is TRBV6-2 or TRBV6-3 and J is TRBJ2-1; D not certain. This CDR3 has 13 amino acids. Germline CDR1 is MNHEY and CDR2 is SVGEGT. Deletions cut 2 bases from V and 2 bases from J, with 4 bases between. The CDR3 spells CASSYGTYNEQFF. The CDR3 DNA sequence: TGTGCCAGCAGTTACGGGACCTACAATGAGCAGTTCTTC.

The chain carries TRBV7-8 and TRBJ2-1; 12 bases line up with TRBD2. Germline CDR1 SGHVS, CDR2 FQNEAQ. The CDR3 length is 16 residues. Trimming at V came to 3 bases and at J to 6 bases, leaving 6 bases not matched to a gene. The CDR3: CASSLMLAGGINEQFF. CDR3 DNA sequence: TGTGCCAGCAGCTTGATGCTAGCGGGAGGGATCAATGAGCAGTTCTTC.

This clonotype was found many times. V gene TRBV6-1 combines with J gene TRBJ2-2; 7 positions agree with TRBD1. The CDR3 has 17 residues. Germline V gene data show CDR1 as MNHNS and CDR2 as SASEGT. The V gene end was trimmed by 6 bases and the J gene end by 0 bases; junction bases not matched to a gene: 10. The CDR3 DNA is TGTGCCAGCAGCCCCTTAAGGGGGCGACCGAACACCGGGGAGCTGTTTTTT. Translation: CASSPLRGRPNTGELFF.

The table lists this clonotype with a few counts. The rearrangement uses TRBV6-5 and TRBJ2-6; D tentatively fits TRBD1 or TRBD2 (5 bases each). The CDR3 runs 18 residues. Trimming took off 2 bases at V and 0 bases at J, with 14 bases between the two ends. Germline V CDR1 and CDR2: MNHEY, SVGAGI. The DNA of the CDR3 is TGTGCCAGCAGTTACGGGACGGAAACTAGCTCTGGGGCCAACGTCCTGACTTTC. Protein product: CASSYGTETSSGANVLTF.

The table lists this clonotype with many counts. The rearrangement joins TRBV29-1 to TRBJ1-4; D possibly corresponds to TRBD1 (5 bases). With 5 bases removed from V and 0 bases from J, the gap between germline ends came to 7 bases. The CDR3 covers 13 residues. Germline loops: CDR1 SQVTM, CDR2 ANQGSEA. DNA for the CDR3: TGCAGCGTTTCGGGGGCAACTAATGAAAAACTGTTTTTT. Translation: CSVSGATNEKLFF.

This clonotype was counted only a few times. The rearrangement uses TRBV20-1 and TRBJ2-4; 12 bases line up with TRBD2. J was trimmed by 0 bases and V by 7 bases; bases with no gene match: 7. The germline V gene has CDR1 DFQATT and CDR2 SNEGSKA (reference sequence). There are 16 residues in the CDR3. CDR3 protein: CSDGLAGTLAKNIQYF. The CDR3 DNA is TGCAGTGACGGACTAGCGGGAACTCTAGCCAAAAACATTCAGTACTTC.

This clonotype was seen many times. The genes are TRBV29-1 and TRBJ1-2; 8 nucleotides match TRBD1. Losses at the gene ends were 3 bases for V and 5 bases for J; bases not matched to a gene: 8. The CDR3 loop spans 14 amino acids. The germline V gene encodes CDR1 SQVTM and CDR2 ANQGSEA. In nucleotides, the CDR3 is TGCAGCGTTGAGGGATCAGGGGGCAAGTATGGCTACACCTTC. This encodes CSVEGSGGKYGYTF.

This clonotype was seen at least ten times. CDR3 sequence (DNA): TGTGCCAGCAGTTTTTTCGTAACTGCCTACAATGAGCAGTTCTTC. The encoded protein is CASSFFVTAYNEQFF. The rearrangement joins TRBV12-3 or TRBV12-4 to TRBJ2-1; no definite D call. The CDR3 is made up of 15 amino acids. Trimming left V 3 bases short and J 2 bases short, with 11 bases between.

This chain joins TRBV25-1 and TRBJ2-7, with D tentatively TRBD1 (6 bases). The V and J ends lost 5 bases and 3 bases respectively, with 17 bases between them. This CDR3 comprises 15 residues. In germline, CDR1 is MGHDK, CDR2 SYGVNS. The CDR3 region is CASSLTGTPRYEQYF. CDR3 DNA sequence: TGTGCCAGCAGTTTGACCGGGACACCTCGCTACGAGCAGTACTTC.

The CDR3 here is CSVEEKVGKPGIGEQYF. CDR3 DNA sequence: TGCAGCGTTGAAGAGAAGGTTGGTAAACCAGGTATAGGAGAGCAGTACTTC. The rearrangement joins TRBV29-1 to TRBJ2-7; no definite D call. V was shortened by 0 bases and J by 7 bases, with 25 bases between the two germline ends. The CDR3 is made up of 17 amino acids. The V gene's germline CDR1 is SQVTM and CDR2 ANQGSEA.

This clonotype was seen ten or more times. One junction end disagrees with the germline gene, perhaps due to a read error. The chain employs TRBV7-2 and TRBJ2-7, with D possibly called TRBD1 or TRBD2 (5 bases each). The germline V gene has CDR1 SGHTA and CDR2 FQGNSA. There are 14 residues in the CDR3. The CDR3 sequence is CASSRDQSSHEQYF. CDR3 bases: TGTGCCAGCAGCCGGGACCAATCCTCCCACGAGCAGTACTTC.

This clonotype came up many times. The DNA for the CDR3 is TGTGCCAGCAGTTTAGGGGACAGGGGGCTTGAAGATACGCAGTATTTT. Amino acid sequence: CASSLGDRGLEDTQYF. V is TRBV12-3 or TRBV12-4 and J is TRBJ2-3; 12 bases fit TRBD1. V gave up 1 base and J gave up 5 bases; unmatched junction bases: 4. This CDR3 comprises 16 residues.

This clonotype was seen once. This rearrangement joins TRBV30 to TRBJ1-2; 10 bases are a match to TRBD1. CDR3 length: 13 residues. Trimming took 3 bases from V and 6 from J; bases not matched to a gene: 4. In germline, CDR1 is GTSNPN, CDR2 SVGIG (reference sequence). CDR3 DNA sequence: TGTGCCTGGAGGGGGGACAGGGGCCATGGCTACACCTTC. It yields the protein CAWRGDRGHGYTF.

This sequence joins TRBV20-1 and TRBJ2-6; a possible D gene is TRBD2 (6 bases). CDR1 and CDR2 from the germline V gene are DFQATT and SNEGSKA (reference sequence). Trimming took 2 bases from V and 4 from J, leaving 12 bases between them. The CDR3 contains 15 residues. The CDR3 region is CSARPRTTGANVLTF. The CDR3 bases are TGCAGTGCTAGACCCAGGACTACCGGGGCCAACGTCCTGACTTTC.

This clonotype appeared many times. V is TRBV12-3 or TRBV12-4 and J is TRBJ1-6; tentative D call: TRBD1 (6 bases). The V gene lost 2 bases and the J gene lost 7 bases, with 12 bases spanning the gap. The CDR3 is 15 amino acids. The CDR3 DNA sequence: TGTGCCAGCAGTTTAAAGACAGGACGAAATTCACCCCTCCACTTT. Residues: CASSLKTGRNSPLHF.